The following is a TCR beta chain sequence with its context. Its antigen has not been determined. Within one base of it there is no much larger clone, and no base qualities were kept. This sample is part of a study of T cell changes during pregnancy in multiple sclerosis (dated by TCRdb to 2018 to 2020). For context, the study as a whole: In women with multiple sclerosis, the researchers looked at how the T cell repertoire shifted as pregnancy progressed.

Including the terminal cysteine and phenylalanine, the CDR3 comprises 15 residues. Only the CDR3 region is kept as DNA, spanning 45 bases read in frame from base 1. Trimmed from V: 5 bases; trimmed from J: 8 bases; junction bases lacking a gene match: 10. For CDR1 and CDR2, the germline V gene (reference sequence) lists MNHNY and SVGAGI. The library was made by the immunoSEQ multiplex PCR assay. TCRdb's version of the immuneACCESS table is confined to in-frame rearrangements and falls short of the full clone set. An unresolved V gene accounts for under half of the shortfall where checked; the remainder is of unknown origin. The sample table holds 40,000 or so clones, of which around nine tenths were seen once. The ten largest clones take up 7.8% of the sample.

Rearrangement joined TRBV6-6 to TRBJ2-1; 9 junctional bases match TRBD2. The TCR sequence derives from a female donor with multiple sclerosis, enrolled in a pregnancy study. The starting material was CD8+ T cells from peripheral blood mononuclear cells, obtained before pregnancy. The CDR3 corresponds to CASSTRGGRAYEQFF. The DNA sequence follows: TGTGCCAGCAGTACTCGTGGCGGGAGGGCCTATGAGCAGTTCTTC.